Each of the 5 T cell receptor beta chains below was sequenced from the same sample in a study of early T cells in non-severe SARS-CoV-2 infection. Via MiXCR, TCRdb re-called the 5' RACE reads, giving one row per CDR3 protein. The data contain roughly 100,000 distinct CDR3 sequences, over 10% of them singletons. The sequenced sample was whole blood. The receptors originated from an adult who was a healthcare worker with PCR-confirmed SARS-CoV-2 infection or an uninfected control (not recorded which).

This clonotype was counted ten times or more. The CDR3 reads CASSLTIEQYF. In DNA, the CDR3 is TGTGCCAGCAGCTTAACCATAGAGCAGTACTTC. The V and J genes are TRBV7-9 and TRBJ2-7; D is unclear. The ends were cut back, 2 bases at V and 7 bases at J, with 6 bases in the middle. Germline lookup yields CDR1 SEHNR and CDR2 FQNEAQ (reference sequence). The CDR3 length is 11 residues.

This clonotype was counted at least ten times. The chain employs TRBV21-1 and TRBJ2-5; the table calls TRBD2, which could not be checked here. TRBV21-1 is classified as a pseudogene. The CDR3 sequence is 12 residues long. Here the CDR3 DNA reads TGTGCCAGCAAAGGGCAGGAAGAGACCCAGTACTTC. This translates into CASKGQEETQYF.

Notes on this clonotype: Just one base apart from a much larger clone, this may be a read error. The chain couples TRBV7-2 to TRBJ2-1, with 11 bases lining up with TRBD2. The CDR3 has 15 residues. Germline CDR1 and CDR2: SGHTA and FQGNSA. CDR3 in DNA: TGTGCCTGCAGCTTTACTAGCGGGAGTGTGAATGAGCAGTTCTTC. Residues: CACSFTSGSVNEQFF.

This clonotype was found many times. V usage is TRBV19 and J usage is TRBJ2-3; D call uncertain. V lost 1 base to trimming and J lost 4 bases, with 9 bases between them. The CDR3 runs to 14 residues. The V gene's germline CDR1 is LNHDA and CDR2 SQIVND (reference sequence). The CDR3 reads CASSIAQNSDTQYF. CDR3 in DNA: TGTGCCAGTAGTATAGCCCAGAACTCAGATACGCAGTATTTT.

This chain uses TRBV28 with TRBJ1-2, with D perhaps TRBD1 (5 bases). Trimming took off 7 bases at V and 6 bases at J, with 9 bases between the two ends. CDR1 is MDHEN and CDR2 is SYDVKM in the germline V gene. The CDR3 is made up of 11 amino acids. The CDR3, as DNA: TGTGCCAGCATTGGGGGTAATGGCTACACCTTC. Amino acid sequence: CASIGGNGYTF.